This TCR beta chain was captured by sequencing in a study of cytomegalovirus exposure and HLA in healthy donors. General observations from the study: Reportedly, TCR beta sequences accurately predicted HLA-A and HLA-B alleles in most subjects. The dataset shows that most TCR sequences were rare, while some public TCRs occurred in many donors. Reportedly, cytomegalovirus status was diagnosed with high sensitivity and specificity.

To note about this clone: Its antigen is unidentified.

V shed 2 bases and J shed 1 base, with 9 bases lying between them. CDR1 and CDR2 (germline): SGHKS, YYEKEE (reference sequence). This CDR3 has 14 residues. PCR involved 60 Vbeta and 13 Jbeta primers. This table comes from immunoSEQ multiplex PCR, and its TCRdb copy is limited to in-frame clones, with some not included. This table has 100,000 or so clones, 77% appearing once. This clonotype was sampled from a man aged 40-55 years in good health and CMV-seropositive. The sequencing input was PBMCs. The V gene is TRBV5-5, the J gene TRBJ1-1; no definite D call. The CDR3 bases are TGTGCCAGCAGCTTCCAGAGAGGGAACACTGAAGCTTTCTTT. This translates into CASSFQRGNTEAFF.